These T cell receptor beta chains were read from a single sample in a study of cytomegalovirus exposure and HLA in healthy donors. Method: immunoSEQ multiplex PCR; TCRdb's copy keeps in-frame clones and lacks some. The repertoire includes 150,000 to 200,000 clones, roughly 73% of them detected once, and 2.5% to 3.5% sits in the top ten. What was sequenced was PBMCs. Receptors were obtained from a female donor in good health and CMV-seronegative. CDR3s include the opening cysteine and the closing phenylalanine or tryptophan. A D gene is named only where the DNA matches it firmly. Clone size is not always given. Where it is, it says once, few, many or a class for expanded clones.

-	TRBJ2-2	TRBV19	TRBD1	TGTGCCAGTAGTCGCATGACAGGGTTGGGGACCGGGGAGCTGTTTTTT	CASSRMTGLGTGELFF
few	TRBJ1-2	TRBV9	-	TGTGCCAGCAGCGGCCGGGGCTACACCTTC	CASSGRGYTF
few	TRBJ1-2	TRBV7-2	TRBD1	TGTGCCAGCAGCCCGACAGGGGTCTATGGCTACACCTTC	CASSPTGVYGYTF
-	TRBJ1-4	TRBV15	TRBD1	TGTGCCACCAGCGGTGGACAGGCAACTAATGAAAAACTGTTTTTT	CATSGGQATNEKLFF
-	TRBJ1-1	TRBV27	TRBD1	TGTGCCAGCAGTCAACAGGGGCCGTATGAAGCTTTCTTT	CASSQQGPYEAFF
-	TRBJ1-2	TRBV30	TRBD1	TGTGCCTGGGCTAGGGACAGGACTAACTATGGCTACACCTTC	CAWARDRTNYGYTF
-	TRBJ1-2	TRBV29-1	-	TGCAGCGTTGAAGAAGTACAGGGAAACTATGGCTACACCTTC	CSVEEVQGNYGYTF
few	TRBJ1-4	TRBV6-1	TRBD1	TGTGCCAGCGGTGGGACAGGGGAGCGAACTAATGAAAAACTGTTTTTT	CASGGTGERTNEKLFF
-	TRBJ2-1	TRBV4-1	TRBD2	TGCGCCAGCAGCTCTCGGGAGGTTGAGCAGTTCTTC	CASSSREVEQFF
-	TRBJ1-3	TRBV5-4	TRBD1	TGTGCCAGCAGCCCGGGACAGAGGGCGCCTGGAAACACCATATATTTT	CASSPGQRAPGNTIYF
-	TRBJ1-5	TRBV19	-	TGTGCCAGTAGTATGGCGGGGGGGGGTCAGCCCCAGCATTTT	CASSMAGGGQPQHF
-	TRBJ1-2	TRBV19	TRBD1	TGTGCCAGTAGTACCTGGACAGGGACAGACTATGGCTACACCTTC	CASSTWTGTDYGYTF
-	TRBJ1-2	TRBV7-2	-	TGTGCCAGCAGCTTAGTCAGGGGTGATCATGGCTACACCTTC	CASSLVRGDHGYTF
-	TRBJ2-3	TRBV4-1	TRBD2	TGCGCCAGCAGCTTCACCACAGGAGCGGGGGCCACAGATACGCAGTATTTT	CASSFTTGAGATDTQYF
-	TRBJ2-7	TRBV6-5	TRBD1	TGTGCCAGCAGGTCCCGGGACAGGGGCCCCTACGAGCAGTACTTC	CASRSRDRGPYEQYF
once	TRBJ1-5	TRBV15	-	TGTGCCATCAGCAGAGATCCCCCACAGGCGAGAAATCAGCCCCAGCATTTT	CAISRDPPQARNQPQHF
-	TRBJ2-7	TRBV28	TRBD2	TGTGCCAGCAGTTTGATATTAGGCGGGGGGGACTACGAGCAGTACTTC	CASSLILGGGDYEQYF
-	TRBJ2-7	TRBV21-1	-	TGTGCCAGCAGCAAGAGGACAGTTAATGGCAGCTCCTACGAGCAGTACTTC	CASSKRTVNGSSYEQYF
-	TRBJ1-1	TRBV6-1	TRBD1	TGTGCCAGCAGTTCATTTGAGGGGGCAAGGACTGAAGCTTTCTTT	CASSSFEGARTEAFF
-	TRBJ2-2	TRBV4-3	-	TGCGCCAGCAGCCAAGAGATTATGCGACTAGGGGAGACCGGGGAGCTGTTTTTT	CASSQEIMRLGETGELFF
-	TRBJ2-7	TRBV15	TRBD2	TGTGCCACCAGCCCTAGCGGGGGTCGTGAGCAGTACTTC	CATSPSGGREQYF
few	TRBJ2-5	TRBV6-1	-	TGTGCCAGCAGTGAAGTAGTTAGCGCAGAGACCCAGTACTTC	CASSEVVSAETQYF
-	TRBJ1-4	TRBV29-1	-	TGCAGCGTTGAATCGGGGCAGGGGAGAGAAAAACTGTTTTTT	CSVESGQGREKLFF
-	TRBJ2-3	TRBV9	TRBD2	TGTGCCAGCAGCGTAGGGGCTAGCGGGGGCTTCACAGATACGCAGTATTTT	CASSVGASGGFTDTQYF
-	TRBJ1-2	TRBV30	-	TGTGCCTGGGTCCTTGGGAGGTATGGCTACACCTTC	CAWVLGRYGYTF
-	TRBJ1-2	TRBV7-9	-	TGTGCCAGCAGCCCCCCCCAGGGGTACTATGGCTACACCTTC	CASSPPQGYYGYTF